The rows below give T cell receptor beta chains drawn from one sample of a study of metastatic and nonmetastatic thyroid tumors. MiXCR reprocessed the PCR reads for TCRdb. The repertoire holds approximately 44,000 clones, with 28% as singletons. Source material: blood. The receptors were sampled from a male donor with papillary thyroid cancer or a benign thyroid nodule (not recorded which). Some clones in this sample may be carry-over from other donors' samples. Each CDR3 is given with its conserved first and last residue. The D gene is left open where the match is weak. A row's size may be missing; if present it is once, few, many or a size class.

v_call: TRBV20-1; d_call: TRBD1; clone_size: few; j_call: TRBJ2-7; cdr3_nt: TGCAGTGCTAGAGTGTCCACAGGGGTTTACGAGCAGTACTTC; cdr3_aa: CSARVSTGVYEQYF
v_call: TRBV5-4; d_call: -; clone_size: once; j_call: TRBJ2-7; cdr3_nt: TGTGCCAGCAGCTACGGACATGCCTACGAGCAGTACTTC; cdr3_aa: CASSYGHAYEQYF
v_call: TRBV10-3; d_call: TRBD2; clone_size: -; j_call: TRBJ2-3; cdr3_nt: TGTGCCATCAAGGATCTAGCGGGAGTGGATACGCAGTATTTT; cdr3_aa: CAIKDLAGVDTQYF
v_call: TRBV19; d_call: -; clone_size: many; j_call: TRBJ2-5; cdr3_nt: TGTGCCAGTACCGGGGACCAGGGAGAGACCCAGTACTTC; cdr3_aa: CASTGDQGETQYF
v_call: TRBV5-1; d_call: -; clone_size: -; j_call: TRBJ2-3; cdr3_nt: TGCGCCAGCAGCTTGGTTGCACGGGGCACAGATCCGCAGTATTTT; cdr3_aa: CASSLVARGTDPQYF
v_call: TRBV14; d_call: TRBD2; clone_size: -; j_call: TRBJ2-2; cdr3_nt: TGTGCCAGCAGCCAAGACGGTGCGGGGGGGCCGGTCGGGGAGCTGTTTTTT; cdr3_aa: CASSQDGAGGPVGELFF
v_call: TRBV27; d_call: TRBD2; clone_size: few; j_call: TRBJ2-1; cdr3_nt: TGTGCCAGCAGTCAGATAGCGGGAGGGTGGAATGAGCAGTTCTTC; cdr3_aa: CASSQIAGGWNEQFF
v_call: TRBV10-3; d_call: -; clone_size: -; j_call: TRBJ2-3; cdr3_nt: TGTGCCATCGGAGAGGCGAACAGCGAATACACAGATACGCAGTATTTT; cdr3_aa: CAIGEANSEYTDTQYF
v_call: TRBV24-1; d_call: -; clone_size: many; j_call: TRBJ2-7; cdr3_nt: TGTGCCACCGAGTCGGGACAGGGGACTAGCGGTGAGACCTACGAGCAGTACTTC; cdr3_aa: CATESGQGTSGETYEQYF
v_call: TRBV6-4; d_call: -; clone_size: -; j_call: TRBJ2-1; cdr3_nt: TGTGCCAGCAGTGACTCATCCACAAATTACAATGAGCAGTTCTTC; cdr3_aa: CASSDSSTNYNEQFF
v_call: TRBV6-2/TRBV6-3; d_call: -; clone_size: -; j_call: TRBJ2-7; cdr3_nt: TGTGCCAGCAGTTTCGGCTACTCCTACGAGCAGTACTTC; cdr3_aa: CASSFGYSYEQYF
v_call: TRBV20-1; d_call: -; clone_size: -; j_call: TRBJ2-3; cdr3_nt: TGCAGTGCTAGAGATAGAGGGGGAAAACAGTATTTT; cdr3_aa: CSARDRGGKQYF
v_call: TRBV6-1; d_call: -; clone_size: few; j_call: TRBJ2-7; cdr3_nt: TGTGCCAGCAGTGAGGTCGGTGGTTCAGCGGCTTACGAGCAGTACTTC; cdr3_aa: CASSEVGGSAAYEQYF
v_call: TRBV18; d_call: -; clone_size: -; j_call: TRBJ2-3; cdr3_nt: TGTGCCAGCTCACCGGACCACGATACGCAGTATTTT; cdr3_aa: CASSPDHDTQYF
v_call: TRBV24-1; d_call: TRBD1; clone_size: many; j_call: TRBJ2-1; cdr3_nt: TGTGCCACCAGTGACCAACACAGGGGGCTTTTCTTC; cdr3_aa: CATSDQHRGLFF
v_call: TRBV18; d_call: TRBD1; clone_size: -; j_call: TRBJ1-3; cdr3_nt: TGTGCCAGCTCACCGACCGGGACAGGGGACACAAACACCATATATTTT; cdr3_aa: CASSPTGTGDTNTIYF